This is a list of T cell receptor beta chains from one sample in a study of identical twins. TCRdb reanalysed the 5' RACE reads using MiXCR and keeps one entry per CDR3 protein. The sample consists of more than 1.5 million distinct CDR3 sequences, about 30% of them appearing once. The source material was cord blood. These receptors were taken from a newborn girl in good health. Each CDR3 is given with its conserved first and last residue. A D gene is named only where the DNA matches it firmly. The size entry is marked missing in some rows and otherwise reads once, few, many or a size class.

d_call: TRBD1
j_call: TRBJ2-3
cdr3_length: 14
v_call: TRBV7-9
clone_size: .
cdr3_nt: TGTGCCAGCAACTACCGGGACAGGGTTGATACGCAGTATTTT
cdr3_aa: CASNYRDRVDTQYF

d_call: TRBD1
j_call: TRBJ2-3
cdr3_length: 12
v_call: TRBV20-1
clone_size: .
cdr3_nt: TGCAGTGCGGACAGGTTCGCACATACGCAGTATTTT
cdr3_aa: CSADRFAHTQYF

d_call: TRBD2
j_call: TRBJ2-3
cdr3_length: 18
v_call: TRBV9
clone_size: few
cdr3_nt: TGTGCCAGCAGCGTTGATCTTGCCGAGGCGGGAGGTACAGATACGCAGTATTTT
cdr3_aa: CASSVDLAEAGGTDTQYF

d_call: .
j_call: TRBJ2-3
cdr3_length: 15
v_call: TRBV5-1
clone_size: few
cdr3_nt: TGCGCCAGCAGCTTGGCCCTGACCCGCACAGATACGCAGTATTTT
cdr3_aa: CASSLALTRTDTQYF

d_call: TRBD2
j_call: TRBJ2-7
cdr3_length: 11
v_call: TRBV2
clone_size: .
cdr3_nt: TGTGCCAGCAGTGAGGGCGGGAGAGGGTACTTC
cdr3_aa: CASSEGGRGYF

d_call: TRBD1
j_call: TRBJ1-2
cdr3_length: 13
v_call: TRBV29-1
clone_size: many
cdr3_nt: TGCAGCGCCTTACAGGGGGCGAACTATGGCTACACCTTC
cdr3_aa: CSALQGANYGYTF

d_call: .
j_call: TRBJ2-3
cdr3_length: 15
v_call: TRBV5-6
clone_size: few
cdr3_nt: TGTGCCAGCAGCGCGGAAGGGCCTAGGACAGATACGCAGTATTTT
cdr3_aa: CASSAEGPRTDTQYF

d_call: TRBD1
j_call: TRBJ1-1
cdr3_length: 14
v_call: TRBV9
clone_size: .
cdr3_nt: TGTGCCAGCAGCGGGGACAGATCCAACACTGAAGCTTTCTTT
cdr3_aa: CASSGDRSNTEAFF

d_call: TRBD2
j_call: TRBJ2-1
cdr3_length: 21
v_call: TRBV28
clone_size: .
cdr3_nt: TGTGCCAGCAGTTTCCCGATCTGGCCTCTCCGCGGACTAGCGGTCTACAATGAGCAGTTCTTC
cdr3_aa: CASSFPIWPLRGLAVYNEQFF

d_call: TRBD1
j_call: TRBJ2-3
cdr3_length: 16
v_call: TRBV10-3
clone_size: .
cdr3_nt: TGTGCCATCATGGGCCTCCAGGGACAGGGCACAGATACGCAGTATTTT
cdr3_aa: CAIMGLQGQGTDTQYF

d_call: .
j_call: TRBJ2-5
cdr3_length: 14
v_call: TRBV10-3
clone_size: .
cdr3_nt: TGTGCCATCAGTTTTTCCGGGACCCAACAGACCCAGTACTTC
cdr3_aa: CAISFSGTQQTQYF

d_call: .
j_call: TRBJ1-4
cdr3_length: 13
v_call: TRBV6-1
clone_size: few
cdr3_nt: TGTGCCAGCAGTGAAGCCAGGGAAGGAAAACTGTTTTTT
cdr3_aa: CASSEAREGKLFF

d_call: .
j_call: TRBJ2-5
cdr3_length: 13
v_call: TRBV20-1
clone_size: .
cdr3_nt: TGCAGTGCTAGAGTTCGGCAGGGGGAGACCCAGTACTTC
cdr3_aa: CSARVRQGETQYF

d_call: .
j_call: TRBJ2-3
cdr3_length: 12
v_call: TRBV29-1
clone_size: many
cdr3_nt: TGCAGCGTTGTGGGGCGGACAGATACGCAGTATTTT
cdr3_aa: CSVVGRTDTQYF

d_call: TRBD1
j_call: TRBJ2-1
cdr3_length: 13
v_call: TRBV12-3/TRBV12-4
clone_size: .
cdr3_nt: TGTGCCAGCAGTCCCGGGACAGGGTTTGAGCAGTTCTTC
cdr3_aa: CASSPGTGFEQFF

d_call: TRBD2
j_call: TRBJ2-1
cdr3_length: 15
v_call: TRBV11-2
clone_size: .
cdr3_nt: TGTGCCAGCAGCTTAGTGGACGGGGGGGGCAATGAGCAGTTCTTC
cdr3_aa: CASSLVDGGGNEQFF

d_call: TRBD1
j_call: TRBJ2-7
cdr3_length: 14
v_call: TRBV20-1
clone_size: .
cdr3_nt: TGCAATGCTAGGGGACAGGGTAGGACCTACGAGCAGTACTTC
cdr3_aa: CNARGQGRTYEQYF

d_call: TRBD1
j_call: TRBJ2-7
cdr3_length: 15
v_call: TRBV11-2
clone_size: many
cdr3_nt: TGTGCCAGCAGCCTGACCGGACAGGCTTTCTACGAGCAGTACTTC
cdr3_aa: CASSLTGQAFYEQYF

d_call: .
j_call: TRBJ2-3
cdr3_length: 16
v_call: TRBV5-1
clone_size: .
cdr3_nt: TGCGCCAGCAGCTTTATCAGAGGGCCCGGCTCAGATACGCAGTATTTT
cdr3_aa: CASSFIRGPGSDTQYF

d_call: .
j_call: TRBJ2-1
cdr3_length: 12
v_call: TRBV20-1
clone_size: many
cdr3_nt: TGCAGTGCTAGACGGGACTGGATTTCTGAGTTCTTC
cdr3_aa: CSARRDWISEFF

d_call: TRBD2
j_call: TRBJ2-7
cdr3_length: 17
v_call: TRBV20-1
clone_size: .
cdr3_nt: TGCAGTGCTAGTGGGCTCACGGGACTAGCCGACCCCTACGAGCAGTACTTC
cdr3_aa: CSASGLTGLADPYEQYF

d_call: .
j_call: TRBJ1-4
cdr3_length: 19
v_call: TRBV5-1
clone_size: few
cdr3_nt: TGCGCCAGCAGCTTGGTGGTCGGGGGGTTCGCCGCGTCTAATGAAAAACTGTTTTTT
cdr3_aa: CASSLVVGGFAASNEKLFF

d_call: TRBD1
j_call: TRBJ2-7
cdr3_length: 14
v_call: TRBV12-3/TRBV12-4
clone_size: .
cdr3_nt: TGTGCCAGCAGTAATACAGGGGGCATTTACGAGCAGTACTTC
cdr3_aa: CASSNTGGIYEQYF

d_call: .
j_call: TRBJ1-2
cdr3_length: 14
v_call: TRBV28
clone_size: few
cdr3_nt: TGTGCCAGCAGTTTAGGGGTCCCTAACTATGGCTACACCTTC
cdr3_aa: CASSLGVPNYGYTF

d_call: TRBD2
j_call: TRBJ2-7
cdr3_length: 17
v_call: TRBV7-2
clone_size: .
cdr3_nt: TGTGCCAGCAGCTTTATTCTAGCGGGGGGTTTAATATACGAGCAGTACTTC
cdr3_aa: CASSFILAGGLIYEQYF

d_call: .
j_call: TRBJ2-5
cdr3_length: 11
v_call: TRBV30
clone_size: few
cdr3_nt: TGTGCCTGGAGTCAGGGGGAGACCCAGTACTTC
cdr3_aa: CAWSQGETQYF

d_call: .
j_call: TRBJ2-5
cdr3_length: 15
v_call: TRBV9
clone_size: .
cdr3_nt: TGTGCCAGCAGCGTATTCCCAGACGAGAAAGAGACCCAGTACTTC
cdr3_aa: CASSVFPDEKETQYF

d_call: .
j_call: TRBJ2-1
cdr3_length: 16
v_call: TRBV7-4
clone_size: few
cdr3_nt: TGTGCCAGCAGCCCCCTACAGGTTAGGTCCTACAATGAGCAGTTCTTC
cdr3_aa: CASSPLQVRSYNEQFF

d_call: .
j_call: TRBJ1-6
cdr3_length: 17
v_call: TRBV6-2/TRBV6-3
clone_size: once
cdr3_nt: TGTGCCAGCAGTTACCTCAGGGATGGGGTATATAATTCACCCCTCCACTTT
cdr3_aa: CASSYLRDGVYNSPLHF

d_call: .
j_call: TRBJ2-5
cdr3_length: 14
v_call: TRBV7-9
clone_size: many
cdr3_nt: TGTGCCAGCAGCCTACAGGGTAACCAAGAGACCCAGTACTTC
cdr3_aa: CASSLQGNQETQYF

d_call: TRBD1
j_call: TRBJ2-7
cdr3_length: 16
v_call: TRBV12-3/TRBV12-4
clone_size: once
cdr3_nt: TGTGCCAGCAGTTTAAGCGGACAGGGGGCCCGCTTGGAGCAGTACTTC
cdr3_aa: CASSLSGQGARLEQYF

d_call: .
j_call: TRBJ2-3
cdr3_length: 13
v_call: TRBV7-9
clone_size: .
cdr3_nt: TGTGCCAGCAGCTTAATGCTAGCAGATACGCAGTATTTT
cdr3_aa: CASSLMLADTQYF

d_call: .
j_call: TRBJ1-2
cdr3_length: 15
v_call: TRBV30
clone_size: .
cdr3_nt: TGTGCCTGGAGTACCCTCATACAGGGAGAGGATGGCTACACCTTC
cdr3_aa: CAWSTLIQGEDGYTF

d_call: .
j_call: TRBJ1-3
cdr3_length: 14
v_call: TRBV29-1
clone_size: .
cdr3_nt: TGCAGCGTCCGCACCAGGTTCTCTGGAAACACCATATATTTT
cdr3_aa: CSVRTRFSGNTIYF

d_call: .
j_call: TRBJ2-1
cdr3_length: 15
v_call: TRBV7-9
clone_size: .
cdr3_nt: TGTGCCAGCAGCTTAGATCGACCAGGGTCAAATGAGCAGTTCTTC
cdr3_aa: CASSLDRPGSNEQFF

d_call: .
j_call: TRBJ2-6
cdr3_length: 14
v_call: TRBV18
clone_size: .
cdr3_nt: TGTGCCAACGCGCCCTACTCTGGGGCCAACGTCCTGACTTTC
cdr3_aa: CANAPYSGANVLTF

d_call: TRBD1
j_call: TRBJ1-2
cdr3_length: 14
v_call: TRBV6-1
clone_size: few
cdr3_nt: TGTGCCAGCACGGAGGGACAGGGGGCGCTTGGCTACACCTTC
cdr3_aa: CASTEGQGALGYTF

d_call: TRBD2
j_call: TRBJ2-1
cdr3_length: 17
v_call: TRBV12-3/TRBV12-4
clone_size: .
cdr3_nt: TGTGCCAGCAGTTTCCTGACTAGCGGGAGGGTTGACAATGAGCAGTTCTTC
cdr3_aa: CASSFLTSGRVDNEQFF

d_call: TRBD2
j_call: TRBJ2-3
cdr3_length: 14
v_call: TRBV2
clone_size: .
cdr3_nt: TGTGCCAGCAATACGGGCGGGAGGAGGGATACGCAGTATTTT
cdr3_aa: CASNTGGRRDTQYF

d_call: .
j_call: TRBJ1-2
cdr3_length: 10
v_call: TRBV20-1
clone_size: few
cdr3_nt: TGCAGCCAGGGAAACTATGGCTACACCTTC
cdr3_aa: CSQGNYGYTF

d_call: .
j_call: TRBJ2-7
cdr3_length: 14
v_call: TRBV5-1
clone_size: many
cdr3_nt: TGTGCCAGCAGCTTAGAAGGCAACTCCTACGAGCAGTACTTC
cdr3_aa: CASSLEGNSYEQYF

d_call: .
j_call: TRBJ2-1
cdr3_length: 15
v_call: TRBV4-2
clone_size: .
cdr3_nt: TGTGCCAGCAGCCATGGAGGGGATAACCACAATGAGCAGTTCTTC
cdr3_aa: CASSHGGDNHNEQFF

d_call: .
j_call: TRBJ2-6
cdr3_length: 20
v_call: TRBV5-1
clone_size: .
cdr3_nt: TGCGCCAGCAGTCCCCGCGATCTAGGTCGCCTCTTTTCTGGGGCCAACGTCCTGACTTTC
cdr3_aa: CASSPRDLGRLFSGANVLTF

d_call: .
j_call: TRBJ2-5
cdr3_length: 14
v_call: TRBV27
clone_size: .
cdr3_nt: TGTGCCAGCAGTTTATCACGCAGGGCCAATGAGCAGTACTTC
cdr3_aa: CASSLSRRANEQYF

d_call: .
j_call: TRBJ2-5
cdr3_length: 14
v_call: TRBV6-5
clone_size: many
cdr3_nt: TGTGCCAGCAGCCGAGGACTCCTTCAAGAGACCCAGTACTTC
cdr3_aa: CASSRGLLQETQYF

d_call: .
j_call: TRBJ2-1
cdr3_length: 13
v_call: TRBV20-1
clone_size: many
cdr3_nt: TGCAGTGCTAGGCGTCTACCACTCAATGAGCAGTTCTTC
cdr3_aa: CSARRLPLNEQFF